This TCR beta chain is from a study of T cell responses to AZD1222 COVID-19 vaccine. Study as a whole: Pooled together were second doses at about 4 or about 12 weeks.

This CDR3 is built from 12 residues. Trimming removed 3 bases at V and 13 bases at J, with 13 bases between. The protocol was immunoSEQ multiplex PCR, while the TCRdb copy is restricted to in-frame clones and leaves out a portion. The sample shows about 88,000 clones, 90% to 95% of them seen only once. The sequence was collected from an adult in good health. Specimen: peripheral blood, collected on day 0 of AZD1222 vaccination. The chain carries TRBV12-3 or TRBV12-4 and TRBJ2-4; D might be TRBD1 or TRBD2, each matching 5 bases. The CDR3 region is CASSFSDRLQYF. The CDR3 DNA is TGTGCCAGCAGTTTTTCTGACAGACTACAGTACTTC.